The clone carrying this T cell receptor beta chain was recorded many times. No antigen is known for it. With approximately 470 ng total RNA as template and a constant-region primer, TCR beta cDNA was made. Modified slightly, ARM-PCR produced TCR beta libraries over three nested multiplex PCR rounds. TCRdb passed the multiplex PCR reads through MiXCR, listing each CDR3 protein once. The sample records tens of thousands of distinct CDR3 sequences, 65% to 80% being singletons. Each 20-30 mg portion of unsorted bulk tissue served as the source for co-extraction of RNA and DNA. This entry is derived from a study of tumor-infiltrating lymphocytes in primary liver carcinoma. Overall study context: The tumors ranged from about 4 to 11 cm across and fell within stage T1-T3 N0M0.

Study conclusions and caveats: There were only about 7-25% of top clones found in all five tumor regions.

Sample: liver tumor tissue from sampling region 1. The subset was: tumor region T1, superior pole. The source is a man aged 35 to 55 with primary liver carcinoma and hepatitis B virus infection.

The CDR3 DNA sequence: TGTGCCAGCAGCCATCAAGGACAAACAGTTTACGAGCAGTACTTC. This codes for CASSHQGQTVYEQYF. The rearrangement uses TRBV14 and TRBJ2-7; tentatively, D is TRBD1 (5 bases). The CDR3 totals 15 residues. Per germline, CDR1 SGHDN and CDR2 FVKESK. The V and J ends lost 3 bases and 4 bases respectively, with 16 bases between them.